One sample yielded the 6 T cell receptor beta chains listed below, sequenced in a study of technical replicates of blood from several donors. Clones were read by immunoSEQ multiplex PCR, and TCRdb kept only the in-frame ones, dropping some. The repertoire holds 65,000 to 85,000 clones, with 85% to 95% as singletons. Sample: T cells isolated from PBMCs. The receptors here all came from a human donor in good health.

This sequence joins TRBV7-9 and TRBJ1-3; no clear D gene. In germline, CDR1 is SEHNR, CDR2 FQNEAQ (reference sequence). This CDR3 comprises 15 residues. Trimming took 5 bases from V and 0 from J, leaving 11 bases between them. The CDR3 loop reads CASSPRPVSGNTIYF. The CDR3 DNA follows: TGTGCCAGCAGCCCCAGGCCGGTCTCTGGAAACACCATATATTTT.

This rearrangement joins TRBV5-1 to TRBJ2-7, with TRBD1 as a possible D gene (6 bases). The CDR3 length is 13 residues. The germline gives CDR1 SGHRS, CDR2 YFSETQ. V was trimmed by 1 base and J by 6 bases, leaving 11 bases between them. The chain's CDR3 is CASSLWGQAEQYF. The CDR3, as DNA: TGCGCCAGCAGCTTGTGGGGGCAGGCCGAGCAGTACTTC. Full variable domain (outside the CDR3, taken from reference TRBV5-1 and TRBJ2-7): KAGVTQTPRYLIKTRGQQVTLSCSPISGHRSVSWYQQTPGQGLQFLFEYFSETQRNKGNFPGRFSGRQFSNSRSEMNVSTLELGDSALYLCASSLWGQAEQYFGPGTRLTVT.

This clone was found once. J is TRBJ2-7 and V is TRBV28; D call uncertain. CDR3 size: 14 residues. Between the trimmed V and J ends, which lost 6 bases and 0 bases, there was a span of 12 bases. Germline V gene data show CDR1 as MDHEN and CDR2 as SYDVKM. CDR3 nucleotide sequence: TGTGCCAGCAGGAAATACCGGGTCTCCTACGAGCAGTACTTC. It specifies CASRKYRVSYEQYF.

The CDR3 region has the DNA TGCAGCGTTGAAGGGAGATACGAGCAGTACTTC. Protein product: CSVEGRYEQYF. The chain has TRBV29-1 and TRBJ2-7; D remains unclear. This CDR3 spans 11 amino acids. V lost 1 base and J lost 4, with 5 bases in between. Germline V CDR1 and CDR2: SQVTM, ANQGSEA.

V gene TRBV25-1 combines with J gene TRBJ1-5, with 7 bases lining up with TRBD1. Germline CDR1 reads MGHDK; CDR2 reads SYGVNS. Germline trimming cut 1 base from V and 0 bases from J; bases unmatched to any gene: 9. The CDR3 is made up of 18 amino acids. The CDR3 nucleotides read TGTGCCAGCAGTGAATTCGGACAGGACCTTAATAGCAATCAGCCCCAGCATTTT. Amino acids: CASSEFGQDLNSNQPQHF.

V and J are TRBV7-9 and TRBJ1-1; D perhaps matches TRBD1 (6 bases). The germline V gene has CDR1 SEHNR and CDR2 FQNEAQ (reference sequence). Deletions cut 3 bases from V and 7 bases from J, with 9 bases between. The CDR3 length is 12 residues. The CDR3 loop is CASSFDRNEAFF. Here the CDR3 DNA reads TGTGCCAGCAGCTTCGACAGGAATGAAGCTTTCTTT.